Each of the 15 T cell receptor beta chains below was sequenced from the same sample in a study of T cell changes during pregnancy in multiple sclerosis. Profiling relied on immunoSEQ multiplex PCR, and the TCRdb table lists in-frame clones only, not all of them. The table records about 66,000 clones, 90% to 95% of them present only once. The sample in question was CD8+ T cells from peripheral blood mononuclear cells, obtained before pregnancy. These receptor sequences come from a female donor with multiple sclerosis, enrolled in a pregnancy study.

CDR3 nucleotides: TGTGCCAGCAGTGAGACGGGACAGGCCCTAATACCATCCAATCAGCCCCAGCATTTT. It translates to CASSETGQALIPSNQPQHF. V usage is TRBV2 and J usage is TRBJ1-5; TRBD1 matches at 8 bases. The CDR3 is made up of 19 amino acids. The J segment lost 3 bases and the V segment lost 3 bases, leaving 16 bases of the junction unmatched. Germline lookup yields CDR1 SNHLY and CDR2 FYNNEI.

This chain joins TRBV10-2 and TRBJ2-7, with 10 positions matching TRBD1. The CDR3 runs 16 residues. The germline gives CDR1 WSHSY, CDR2 SAAADI. With 4 bases clipped from V and 4 bases from J, the junction kept 10 bases outside the gene matches. The CDR3 coding sequence is TGCGCCAGCAGTGCCGAACCGGGACAGGGGTTTTACGAGCAGTACTTC. Its protein product is CASSAEPGQGFYEQYF.

The genes are TRBV14 and TRBJ1-2; 9 positions match TRBD1. Per the germline V gene, CDR1 is SGHDN and CDR2 is FVKESK. V was pared by 4 bases and J by 3 bases, with 3 bases of the junction left unmatched. The CDR3 spans 14 residues. In DNA form, the CDR3 reads TGTGCCAGCAGCCTGGACAGGGGTGACTATGGCTACACCTTC. This sequence encodes CASSLDRGDYGYTF.

This chain links TRBV5-1 with TRBJ1-4, with D maybe TRBD1 (5 bases). The CDR3 runs to 17 residues. Germline V gives CDR1 SGHRS, CDR2 YFSETQ. CDR3: CATKSGTPRDVDEKLFF. The CDR3 DNA sequence: TGCGCAACAAAATCCGGGACTCCAAGGGATGTGGATGAAAAACTGTTTTTT.

This rearrangement joins TRBV9 to TRBJ2-3, with 8 bases fitting TRBD2. V lost 0 bases and J lost 5; bases outside the gene matches: 8. The length of the CDR3 is 16 residues. Germline assignment: CDR1 SGDLS and CDR2 YYNGEE. The CDR3 nucleotides are TGTGCCAGCAGCGTAGAGAATAGCGGGGCCCGAGATACGCAGTATTTT. It encodes CASSVENSGARDTQYF.

The chain combines TRBV19 with TRBJ2-7; 10 bases are a match to TRBD1. This CDR3 is 16 amino acids long. V shed 1 base, J shed 1 base, and the junction held 4 bases outside the gene matches. CDR1 is LNHDA, CDR2 SQIVND, per germline (reference sequence). The CDR3 nucleotides read TGTGCCAGTAGTATAGTTTGGACAGGGGGGTCCTACGAGCAGTACTTC. This encodes CASSIVWTGGSYEQYF.

The chain joins TRBV7-9 to TRBJ2-5, with no clear D. The CDR3 is made up of 12 amino acids. CDR1 SEHNR and CDR2 FQNEAQ come from the germline V gene (reference sequence). V was clipped by 1 base and J by 12 bases, with 12 bases between them. The chain's CDR3 is CASSLDRPGEYF. CDR3 bases: TGTGCCAGCAGCTTAGACCGGCCCGGAGAGTACTTC.

The V and J genes are TRBV7-3 and TRBJ2-3; 9 bases align to TRBD1. The germline CDR1 and CDR2 sequences are SGHTA and FQGTGA. With 5 bases clipped from V and 3 bases from J, the junction kept 3 bases outside the gene matches. The CDR3 extends over 14 amino acids. CDR3 region: CASSRGQGTDTQYF. CDR3 bases: TGTGCCAGCAGCCGGGGACAGGGAACAGATACGCAGTATTTT.

Worth noting for this clone: The junction departs from germline at one end; a sequencing error may be responsible. J is TRBJ1-2 and V is TRBV7-7, with 8 bases matching TRBD1. The CDR3 contains 18 residues. Germline values: CDR1 SSHAT, CDR2 FNYEAQ (reference sequence). The CDR3 protein is CASSPLIFSDREEGGYTF. The CDR3 nucleotides are TGTGCTAGCAGCCCACTAATCTTCTCGGACAGGGAAGAGGGCGGCTACACCTTC.

The V gene is TRBV2, the J gene TRBJ2-1; D is uncertain. The V end was cut by 8 bases, the J end by 0 bases, with 8 bases between. CDR1 is SNHLY, CDR2 FYNNEI, per germline. CDR3 size: 13 residues. CDR3 residues: CASQKSSYNEQFF. Written as DNA, the CDR3 is TGTGCCAGCCAGAAAAGCTCCTACAATGAGCAGTTCTTC.

This clone was observed a handful of times. The chain recombines TRBV10-3 with TRBJ1-4, with D perhaps matching TRBD1 (5 bases). V was trimmed by 4 bases and J by 5 bases, leaving 11 bases between them. Germline V lookup: CDR1 ENHRY, CDR2 SYGVKD. The CDR3 runs to 14 residues. For the CDR3, the DNA is TGTGCCATCAGTGTCCGGGGGTTCAATGAAAAACTGTTTTTT. Protein product: CAISVRGFNEKLFF.

This chain uses TRBV4-2 with TRBJ1-5, with 7 bases aligning to TRBD1. The germline CDR1 and CDR2 sequences are LGHNA and YNFKEQ. CDR3 length equals 17 residues. The trim removed 0 bases at V and 4 bases at J, leaving 9 bases unmatched. CDR3 DNA: TGTGCCAGCAGCCAAGAAGAATATCCAGGGGGAAATCAGCCCCAGCATTTT. Residues: CASSQEEYPGGNQPQHF.

The chain has TRBV7-6 and TRBJ1-1; maybe TRBD1 (5 bases). Germline V gives CDR1 SGHVS, CDR2 FNYEAQ. V lost 2 bases and J lost 3, with 10 bases in between. CDR3 length equals 14 residues. The CDR3 DNA sequence: TGTGCCAGCAGCTTATGGGGGGGGGACACTGAAGCTTTCTTT. Encoded protein: CASSLWGGDTEAFF.

The chain joins TRBV19 to TRBJ2-1; D remains ambiguous. The CDR3 runs 10 residues. The V end lost 8 bases, the J end lost 7 bases, and 6 bases lay between the germline ends. CDR1 and CDR2 (germline): LNHDA, SQIVND (reference sequence). As DNA, the CDR3 is TGTGCCAGTTCCGCGAATGAGCAGTTCTTC. This translates into CASSANEQFF.

This clone was picked up one time. The V and J genes are TRBV10-3 and TRBJ2-3, with TRBD1 matching over 7 bases. Per germline, CDR1 ENHRY and CDR2 SYGVKD. This CDR3 has 15 amino acids. J lost 0 bases, V lost 2 bases, and 2 bases had no gene match. The CDR3 DNA reads TGTGCCATCAGTGAGGCAGGGGGTAGCACAGATACGCAGTATTTT. Protein sequence: CAISEAGGSTDTQYF.